The 5 T cell receptor beta chains below come from one sample, sequenced in a study of blood T cell repertoires in COVID-19. The protocol was immunoSEQ multiplex PCR, while the TCRdb copy is restricted to in-frame clones and leaves out a portion. The sample lists approximately 75,000 clones; more than 65% were seen once. The material sequenced was peripheral blood. The source is an elderly woman with active or convalescent COVID-19.

This clone was picked up a small number of times. V gene TRBV5-1 combines with J gene TRBJ1-4, with D possibly being TRBD1 (6 bases). The germline V and J ends were trimmed by 0 bases and 4 bases, with 10 bases remaining between them. Germline V gene lookup returns CDR1 SGHRS and CDR2 YFSETQ. This CDR3 comprises 15 residues. The CDR3 loop is CASSLGGPGNEKLFF. The CDR3 DNA reads as TGCGCCAGCAGCTTGGGGGGGCCGGGTAATGAAAAACTGTTTTTT.

The genes are TRBV2 and TRBJ2-1; 11 bases are shared with TRBD2. This CDR3 spans 14 amino acids. V was pared by 8 bases and J by 9 bases, with 9 bases of the junction left unmatched. The V gene's germline CDR1 is SNHLY and CDR2 FYNNEI. CDR3 residues: CASLGLAGGGEQFF. CDR3 DNA: TGTGCCAGCCTGGGTCTAGCGGGGGGTGGTGAGCAGTTCTTC.

This CDR3 reads CASSSRNNSPLHF. The CDR3, as DNA: TGTGCCAGCAGTAGCAGAAATAATTCACCCCTCCACTTT. The rearrangement joins TRBV7-3 to TRBJ1-6; D is uncertain. The germline V gene encodes CDR1 SGHTA and CDR2 FQGTGA. With 6 bases removed from V and 5 bases from J, the gap between germline ends came to 8 bases. The CDR3 is 13 residues long.

The genes are TRBV5-6 and TRBJ1-2; 8 bases are shared with TRBD1. J gave up 6 bases and V 0 bases, and 7 bases lay outside the gene matches. CDR1 is SGHDT and CDR2 is YYEEEE in the germline V gene. The CDR3 is 15 residues long. The CDR3 reads CASSLDVRGLHGYTF. CDR3 in DNA: TGTGCCAGCAGCTTGGATGTCAGGGGGCTTCATGGCTACACCTTC.

The V call is TRBV27, the J call TRBJ2-7; D not resolved. This CDR3 has 15 residues. V lost 5 bases, J lost 1 base, and 15 bases lay in between. The germline V gene encodes CDR1 MNHEY and CDR2 SMNVEV (reference sequence). CDR3 bases: TGTGCCAGCAGTCACACCGCAGCGCGGTCCTACGAGCAGTACTTC. It yields the protein CASSHTAARSYEQYF.